A selection of T cell receptor beta chains follows, all from one sample in a study of beta chain features in type 1 diabetes. Data came from immunoSEQ multiplex PCR; TCRdb stores just in-frame clones and leaves some out. The data contain a few hundred thousand clones, roughly 13% of them singletons. Sequencing was carried out using naive CD4+ T cells from blood. The receptors originated from a woman in her late teens or twenties with type 1 diabetes. The CDR3 runs from the conserved cysteine through the conserved F or W. D genes are given only for firm matches. Clone size is not always given. Where it is, it says once, few, many or a class for expanded clones.

CDR3 protein	CDR3 DNA	clone size	D gene	V gene	J gene
CASSMGAENTGELFF	TGTGCCAGTAGTATGGGGGCGGAGAACACCGGGGAGCTGTTTTTT	-	-	TRBV19	TRBJ2-2
CASSFTSSYEQYF	TGTGCCAGCAGCTTCACCAGCTCCTACGAGCAGTACTTC	few	-	TRBV5-4	TRBJ2-7
CASSPDVGAHEQYF	TGTGCCAGCAGCCCAGATGTGGGCGCACACGAGCAGTACTTC	-	-	TRBV11-3	TRBJ2-7
CASSSPLRSYNEQFF	TGTGCCAGCAGCTCCCCCCTGCGCTCCTACAATGAGCAGTTCTTC	few	-	TRBV11-3	TRBJ2-1
CASSPGDRPSSYNEQFF	TGTGCCAGCAGCCCGGGGGACAGGCCGAGCTCCTACAATGAGCAGTTCTTC	-	TRBD1	TRBV11-2	TRBJ2-1
CASSYSAIANQPQHF	TGTGCCAGCAGTTACTCGGCGATAGCAAATCAGCCCCAGCATTTT	-	-	TRBV6-5	TRBJ1-5
CASSTDSNGAFF	TGTGCCAGCAGTACAGACAGTAACGGAGCTTTCTTT	-	-	TRBV2	TRBJ1-1
CASSPLAGGAYNEQFF	TGCGCCAGCAGCCCGTTAGCGGGAGGAGCGTACAATGAGCAGTTCTTC	-	TRBD2	TRBV5-1	TRBJ2-1
CASNGAYEQYF	TGCGCCAGCAATGGAGCCTACGAGCAGTACTTC	-	-	TRBV5-1	TRBJ2-7
CASSYTPGLANEQYF	TGTGCCAGCAGTTACACGCCGGGACTAGCAAACGAGCAGTACTTC	-	TRBD2	TRBV6-6	TRBJ2-7
CSVIGQGNEQFF	TGCAGCGTTATTGGACAGGGAAATGAGCAGTTCTTC	-	TRBD1	TRBV29-1	TRBJ2-1
CASSPGWVAGTYEQYF	TGTGCCAGCAGCCCAGGGTGGGTAGCAGGGACCTACGAGCAGTACTTC	-	-	TRBV5-4	TRBJ2-7
CASSPGRAYNEQFF	TGTGCCAGCAGCCCCGGGAGGGCCTACAATGAGCAGTTCTTC	few	TRBD2	TRBV28	TRBJ2-1
CASSFQGAYEQYF	TGTGCCAGCAGCTTTCAGGGCGCCTACGAGCAGTACTTC	few	-	TRBV7-2	TRBJ2-7
CASSYFRTGDDGYTF	TGTGCCAGCAGTTACTTTCGGACAGGGGATGATGGCTACACCTTC	-	TRBD1	TRBV6-6	TRBJ1-2
CASSPGAGTNQETQYF	TGTGCCAGCTCACCAGGGGCGGGAACAAACCAAGAGACCCAGTACTTC	few	-	TRBV18	TRBJ2-5
CASSLGSPGEQFF	TGTGCCAGCAGCTTGGGTAGTCCGGGTGAGCAGTTCTTC	-	-	TRBV11-3	TRBJ2-1
CASSFAGYEQYF	TGTGCCAGCAGCTTTGCGGGGTACGAGCAGTACTTC	few	-	TRBV5-6	TRBJ2-7
CSVDVRSKSYNEQFF	TGCAGCGTTGATGTGAGAAGTAAGTCCTACAATGAGCAGTTCTTC	-	-	TRBV29-1	TRBJ2-1
CASSLQDTNYGYTF	TGTGCCAGCAGCTTACAGGACACTAACTATGGCTACACCTTC	-	-	TRBV7-9	TRBJ1-2
CASSGYEGGSGYGYTF	TGTGCCAGCAGTGGGTATGAGGGTGGATCAGGCTATGGCTACACCTTC	few	-	TRBV2	TRBJ1-2
CASSLAEGSWNQPQHF	TGTGCCAGCAGCTTAGCTGAGGGCAGTTGGAATCAGCCCCAGCATTTT	-	-	TRBV7-8	TRBJ1-5
CASSARAKNNEQFF	TGCGCCAGCAGCGCGAGGGCTAAGAACAATGAGCAGTTCTTC	-	-	TRBV5-1	TRBJ2-1
CASSQNTDRDTTNEKLFF	TGCGCCAGCAGCCAAAATACGGACAGGGACACAACTAATGAAAAACTGTTTTTT	-	TRBD1	TRBV4-3	TRBJ1-4
CASSLTVTRGRNEQYF	TGTGCCAGCAGCTTAACTGTTACCAGGGGAAGGAACGAGCAGTACTTC	-	-	TRBV7-3	TRBJ2-7
CASQDRAGPEAFF	TGTGCCAGCCAAGACAGGGCGGGACCTGAAGCTTTCTTT	-	TRBD1	TRBV2	TRBJ1-1
CASSPGAGETQYF	TGTGCCAGCAGCCCGGGTGCAGGGGAGACCCAGTACTTC	few	-	TRBV7-3	TRBJ2-5
CSVGYSRNTEAFF	TGCAGCGTTGGGTACAGCCGGAACACTGAAGCTTTCTTT	-	-	TRBV29-1	TRBJ1-1
CASSLEGAATRNEQFF	TGTGCCAGCAGCTTAGAAGGAGCAGCCACCCGAAATGAGCAGTTCTTC	-	-	TRBV7-9	TRBJ2-1
CAIRSGTSNEKLFF	TGTGCCATCAGGTCCGGGACTTCTAATGAAAAACTGTTTTTT	few	-	TRBV10-3	TRBJ1-4
CASSFAGRVNEQFF	TGTGCCAGCAGTTTTGCGGGACGGGTTAATGAGCAGTTCTTC	-	-	TRBV27	TRBJ2-1
CASSPRTGDIEQFF	TGTGCCAGCTCACCACGGACAGGGGATATTGAGCAGTTCTTC	few	TRBD1	TRBV18	TRBJ2-1
CASSQEGSGIGTGELFF	TGCGCCAGCAGCCAAGAGGGAAGCGGGATAGGTACCGGGGAGCTGTTTTTT	few	TRBD2	TRBV4-3	TRBJ2-2
CASSVGLAGVDWTDTQYF	TGTGCCAGCAGCGTGGGACTAGCGGGAGTGGATTGGACAGATACGCAGTATTTT	few	TRBD2	TRBV9	TRBJ2-3
CASSGERGAGQPQHF	TGTGCCAGCAGTGGAGAGCGGGGGGCAGGTCAGCCCCAGCATTTT	-	-	TRBV2	TRBJ1-5
CASSPQTSGETQYF	TGTGCCAGCAGCCCTCAGACTAGCGGGGAGACCCAGTACTTC	few	TRBD2	TRBV7-2	TRBJ2-5
CASSFSSGTDTQYF	TGCGCCAGCAGCTTTTCTAGCGGGACAGATACGCAGTATTTT	-	TRBD2	TRBV5-1	TRBJ2-3
CAWSVGQGEETQYF	TGTGCCTGGAGTGTTGGGCAGGGGGAAGAGACCCAGTACTTC	-	TRBD1	TRBV30	TRBJ2-5
CASSPSPGRGQETQYF	TGCGCCAGCAGCCCATCGCCCGGGCGGGGTCAAGAGACCCAGTACTTC	few	-	TRBV5-1	TRBJ2-5
CASGTSGNTGELFF	TGCGCCAGCGGGACTAGCGGGAACACCGGGGAGCTGTTTTTT	-	TRBD2	TRBV5-1	TRBJ2-2
CASSLPGGNTQYF	TGTGCCAGCAGCCTCCCAGGAGGAAATACGCAGTATTTT	-	-	TRBV7-3	TRBJ2-3
CASSIDFGQTYSNQPQHF	TGTGCCAGTAGTATAGACTTCGGACAGACCTATAGCAATCAGCCCCAGCATTTT	-	-	TRBV19	TRBJ1-5
CATSRGTDYGYTF	TGTGCCACCAGCAGGGGGACAGACTATGGCTACACCTTC	few	TRBD1	TRBV15	TRBJ1-2